Each of the 29 T cell receptor beta chains below was sequenced from the same sample in a study of blood T cells in healthy people across ages. PCR was performed a second time for about 6 to 11 cycles using a sample-barcoded 5' primer and a J-beta primer mix. One entry per CDR3 protein results from TCRdb running MiXCR on the 5' RACE reads. The table has 850,000 to 1,000,000 distinct CDR3 sequences, roughly 50% seen once. The specimen sequenced was blood. The receptors stem from a man aged 25 to 40 in good health.

V and J are TRBV10-3 and TRBJ2-3; 7 bases align to TRBD1. Germline CDR1 reads ENHRY; CDR2 reads SYGVKD. The CDR3 runs to 15 residues. J lost 4 bases, V lost 2 bases, and 6 bases had no gene match. As DNA, the CDR3 is TGTGCCATCAGTGAGCCTGGGACAGCGTCAGATACGCAGTATTTT. Translated, it gives CAISEPGTASDTQYF.

This clonotype was detected only a few times. V and J are TRBV6-1 and TRBJ2-5, with a tentative D call TRBD2 (7 bases). Germline V gene lookup returns CDR1 MNHNS and CDR2 SASEGT. This CDR3 is 15 amino acids long. Deletions cut 3 bases from V and 2 bases from J, with 13 bases between. This CDR3 is CASSEFEGGQETQYF. CDR3 sequence (DNA): TGTGCCAGCAGTGAGTTCGAGGGGGGGCAAGAGACCCAGTACTTC.

The V gene is TRBV25-1, the J gene TRBJ2-1; D gene ambiguous. Trimming pared 5 bases from V and 4 bases from J, leaving 9 bases between. CDR1 is MGHDK and CDR2 is SYGVNS in the germline V gene. This CDR3 contains 13 residues. CDR3 nucleotides: TGTGCCAGCAGTTCCCTCTCATACAATGAGCAGTTCTTC. Protein: CASSSLSYNEQFF.

The chain carries TRBV29-1 and TRBJ2-1; D is undetermined. Between the trimmed V and J ends, which lost 4 bases and 7 bases, there was a span of 14 bases. The germline V gene has CDR1 SQVTM and CDR2 ANQGSEA. The length of the CDR3 is 13 residues. CDR3 DNA sequence: TGCAGCGTTGGATGGTCCTACGATAATGAGCAGTTCTTC. As protein: CSVGWSYDNEQFF.

The rearrangement uses TRBV6-2 or TRBV6-3 and TRBJ2-3; D perhaps matches TRBD1 (5 bases). The CDR3 has 16 residues. Germline V lookup: CDR1 MNHEY, CDR2 SVGEGT. Trimming took off 6 bases at V and 2 bases at J, with 18 bases between the two ends. In DNA form, the CDR3 reads TGTGCCAGCAGCCTAGGAGTGGGGCGGCACACAGATACGCAGTATTTT. As protein: CASSLGVGRHTDTQYF.

The V call is TRBV12-3 or TRBV12-4, the J call TRBJ2-5; D might be TRBD2 (5 bases). The CDR3 runs 14 residues. Trimming took 1 base from V and 5 from J, leaving 11 bases between them. CDR3 DNA: TGTGCCAGCAGTTTAGGGGGTAGGAGGGAGACCCAGTACTTC. It yields the protein CASSLGGRRETQYF.

This clonotype was seen more than once but under ten times. The J gene is TRBJ2-7, the V gene TRBV29-1; TRBD2 agrees at 11 bases. After removal of 4 bases from V and 1 base from J, the junction contained 12 bases not matched to a gene. This CDR3 is built from 17 residues. CDR1 and CDR2 from the germline V gene are SQVTM and ANQGSEA. The CDR3 loop reads CSVGATGTSGRSYEQYF. The CDR3 nucleotides read TGCAGCGTTGGAGCTACCGGGACTAGCGGAAGATCCTACGAGCAGTACTTC.

Ten or more counts support this clonotype. The chain employs TRBV4-1 and TRBJ2-5, with 7 bases fitting TRBD2. The CDR3 runs to 16 residues. V trimming: 2 bases; J trimming: 4 bases; junction bases outside the gene matches: 10. The germline V gene encodes CDR1 MGHRA and CDR2 YSYEKL. The CDR3 sequence: CASSQSQWRGRETQYF. As DNA, the CDR3 is TGCGCCAGCAGCCAATCCCAGTGGCGGGGGAGAGAGACCCAGTACTTC.

This clonotype was seen a few times. In nucleotides, the CDR3 is TGTGCCACCAGTTCAGGGCGAGATACGCAGTATTTT. This codes for CATSSGRDTQYF. The chain couples TRBV24-1 to TRBJ2-3, with D perhaps TRBD1 (5 bases). From germline, CDR1 is KGHDR and CDR2 SFDVKD. The CDR3 is made up of 12 amino acids. V lost 6 bases and J lost 5, with 8 bases in between.

This clonotype was found a few times. The chain uses TRBV20-1 and TRBJ1-5, with D possibly matching TRBD1 (6 bases). The CDR3 is 15 amino acids. V dropped 3 bases and J dropped 0 bases, with 12 bases sitting between them. The germline gives CDR1 DFQATT, CDR2 SNEGSKA (reference sequence). The DNA of the CDR3 is TGCAGTGCTAGGGACAGATCCTATAGCAATCAGCCCCAGCATTTT. Amino acid sequence: CSARDRSYSNQPQHF.

With regard to this clonotype: A read error may be the cause here, since a much bigger clone is one base away. The gene calls are TRBV20-1 and TRBJ2-7; 9 bases are a match to TRBD1. The V gene end was trimmed by 2 bases and the J gene end by 6 bases; junction bases not matched to a gene: 14. The CDR3 has 16 residues. CDR1 and CDR2 from the germline V gene are DFQATT and SNEGSKA (reference sequence). CDR3 in DNA: TGCAGTGCTAGACGCGCTGCCGGGACAGGGATGGTCGAGCAGTACTTC. This encodes CSARRAAGTGMVEQYF.

This clonotype was recorded a few times. The V gene is TRBV4-1, the J gene TRBJ2-7; D may be TRBD1 (5 bases). CDR3 size: 14 residues. CDR1 MGHRA and CDR2 YSYEKL come from the germline V gene. Deletions cut 0 bases from V and 5 bases from J, with 11 bases between. The CDR3 DNA follows: TGCGCCAGCAGCCAAGAGGCGCAAGGGGACGAGCAGTACTTC. This sequence encodes CASSQEAQGDEQYF.

The chain recombines TRBV11-2 with TRBJ2-5, with 12 bases lining up with TRBD2. The CDR3 extends over 15 amino acids. Germline CDR1 SGHAT, CDR2 FQNNGV. J was trimmed by 8 bases and V by 1 base; bases with no gene match: 5. The CDR3 loop is CASSLVTSGGRTQYF. The CDR3 coding sequence is TGTGCCAGCAGCTTAGTAACTAGCGGGGGGAGAACCCAGTACTTC.

The V gene is TRBV28, the J gene TRBJ2-3; no reliable D call. Deletions cut 4 bases from V and 8 bases from J, with 22 bases between. The CDR3 contains 16 residues. Germline V gene sequence: CDR1 MDHEN, CDR2 SYDVKM. The CDR3 sequence: CASSSEVFLPTPTQYF. CDR3 nucleotide sequence: TGTGCCAGCAGTTCAGAAGTGTTCCTCCCTACCCCTACGCAGTATTTT. Complete variable domain (other parts from reference TRBV28 and TRBJ2-3): DVKVTQSSRYLVKRTGEKVFLECVQDMDHENMFWYRQDPGLGLRLIYFSYDVKMKEKGDIPEGYSVSREKKERFSLILESASTNQTSMYLCASSSEVFLPTPTQYFGPGTRLTVL.

In regard to this clonotype: The germline gene is not matched at one end of the junction; a read error may be the cause. The chain links TRBV4-2 to TRBJ2-1; D gene ambiguous. CDR3 length equals 13 residues. CDR1 and CDR2 (germline): LGHNA, YNFKEQ. In nucleotides, the CDR3 is TGTGCCAACAGCCACACCTCCGGTAATGAGCAGTTCTTC. It translates to CANSHTSGNEQFF.

V and J are TRBV12-3 or TRBV12-4 and TRBJ2-1, with TRBD1 matching over 9 bases. This CDR3 spans 16 amino acids. The V segment lost 6 bases and the J segment 1 base; nucleotides outside the gene matches: 7. In nucleotides, the CDR3 is TGTGCCAGCAGACGAACCGGGACAGGGTCCTACAATGAGCAGTTCTTC. It translates to CASRRTGTGSYNEQFF.

The V gene is TRBV7-2, the J gene TRBJ2-7, with 9 bases lining up with TRBD2. This CDR3 contains 16 residues. CDR1 SGHTA and CDR2 FQGNSA come from the germline V gene. Losses at the gene ends were 0 bases for V and 0 bases for J; bases not matched to a gene: 3. CDR3 loop: CASSLASGGSSYEQYF. CDR3 bases: TGTGCCAGCAGCTTAGCCAGCGGGGGGAGCTCCTACGAGCAGTACTTC.

The chain uses TRBV5-1 and TRBJ2-6; D not certain. The V gene lost 1 base and the J gene lost 1 base, with 6 bases spanning the gap. CDR1 and CDR2 from the germline V gene are SGHRS and YFSETQ. CDR3 length equals 15 residues. The CDR3 DNA reads as TGCGCCAGCAGCTTGAGAAATTCTGGGGCCAACGTCCTGACTTTC. Protein sequence: CASSLRNSGANVLTF. The full variable domain, its missing parts supplied by reference TRBV5-1 and TRBJ2-6, is KAGVTQTPRYLIKTRGQQVTLSCSPISGHRSVSWYQQTPGQGLQFLFEYFSETQRNKGNFPGRFSGRQFSNSRSEMNVSTLELGDSALYLCASSLRNSGANVLTFGAGSRLTVL.

The V call is TRBV2, the J call TRBJ2-3; D is unresolved. V lost 6 bases to trimming and J lost 3 bases, with 13 bases between them. The CDR3 loop spans 14 amino acids. Germline V lookup: CDR1 SNHLY, CDR2 FYNNEI. The CDR3 loop reads CASRIQSQTDTQYF. The CDR3 DNA sequence: TGTGCCAGCAGGATTCAATCGCAGACAGATACGCAGTATTTT.

J is TRBJ2-1 and V is TRBV6-5; D gene unclear. V was clipped by 0 bases and J by 7 bases, with 7 bases between them. CDR3 length: 13 residues. Per germline, CDR1 MNHEY and CDR2 SVGAGI. The CDR3 loop reads CASSYSVGNEQFF. The CDR3 coding sequence is TGTGCCAGCAGTTACTCAGTGGGGAATGAGCAGTTCTTC.

This clonotype was counted at least ten times. The chain recombines TRBV9 with TRBJ2-1; 8 bases agree with TRBD1. V lost 5 bases, J lost 6 bases, and 4 bases stayed unmatched. The CDR3 spans 13 residues. CDR1 and CDR2 from the germline V gene are SGDLS and YYNGEE. The CDR3 nucleotides are TGTGCCAGCAGTTCCGGGACAGGCAATGAGCAGTTCTTC. It is translated as CASSSGTGNEQFF.

This clonotype occurred once. This rearrangement joins TRBV7-9 to TRBJ1-1; possibly TRBD1 for D (6 bases). The V gene lost 3 bases and the J gene lost 4 bases, with 18 bases spanning the gap. Per the germline V gene, CDR1 is SEHNR and CDR2 is FQNEAQ (reference sequence). This CDR3 contains 16 residues. CDR3 in DNA: TGTGCCAGCAGCTTTAAGGTAGGACAGCCCTCCACTGAAGCTTTCTTT. It encodes CASSFKVGQPSTEAFF.

V usage is TRBV29-1 and J usage is TRBJ2-5, with D perhaps being TRBD1 or TRBD2 (5 bases each). V dropped 3 bases and J dropped 11 bases, with 19 bases sitting between them. This CDR3 is built from 13 residues. Germline V gene lookup returns CDR1 SQVTM and CDR2 ANQGSEA. The CDR3: CSVDGTPSKEQYF. In DNA form, the CDR3 reads TGCAGCGTTGACGGGACCCCCTCCAAGGAGCAGTACTTC. Using reference TRBV29-1 and TRBJ2-5 for the parts outside the CDR3, the full variable domain is SAVISQKPSRDICQRGTSLTIQCQVDSQVTMMFWYRQQPGQSLTLIATANQGSEATYESGFVIDKFPISRPNLTFSTLTVSNMSPEDSSIYLCSVDGTPSKEQYFGPGTRLLVL.

The CDR3 DNA is TGTGCCAGCAGTTCCTGGGTCATCACAGATACGCAGTATTTT. This codes for CASSSWVITDTQYF. The chain carries TRBV12-3 or TRBV12-4 and TRBJ2-3, with D unresolved. Trimming pared 4 bases from V and 2 bases from J, leaving 10 bases between. The CDR3 runs 14 residues.

V is TRBV24-1 and J is TRBJ2-2, with 9 bases lining up with TRBD1. Germline V gene sequence: CDR1 KGHDR, CDR2 SFDVKD. The CDR3 extends over 14 amino acids. V lost 9 bases, J lost 5 bases, and 6 bases stayed unmatched. CDR3 in amino acids: CATRRDRETGELFF. As DNA, the CDR3 is TGTGCCACCCGACGGGACAGGGAGACCGGGGAGCTGTTTTTT.

V gene TRBV6-1 combines with J gene TRBJ1-5; 8 positions match TRBD1. This CDR3 comprises 17 residues. V was clipped by 11 bases and J by 0 bases; unmatched bases: 15. The germline CDR1 and CDR2 sequences are MNHNS and SASEGT. CDR3 protein: CASLNRDRTYSNQPQHF. The CDR3, as DNA: TGTGCCTCCTTGAACCGGGACAGGACCTATAGCAATCAGCCCCAGCATTTT.

In this sample, this clonotype turned up a few times. A much larger clone sits a single nucleotide away, making a read error possible. V is TRBV2 and J is TRBJ2-5, with D possibly matching TRBD1 (5 bases). The CDR3 consists of 11 residues. The germline V gene has CDR1 SNHLY and CDR2 FYNNEI. With 4 bases removed from V and 11 bases from J, the gap between germline ends came to 11 bases. Written as DNA, the CDR3 is TGTGCCAGCAGTGCTCAGGGTGAGCAGTACTTC. This encodes CASSAQGEQYF. Drawing the rest from reference TRBV2 and TRBJ2-5, the complete variable domain is EPEVTQTPSHQVTQMGQEVILRCVPISNHLYFYWYRQILGQKVEFLVSFYNNEISEKSEIFDDQFSVERPDGSNFTLKIRSTKLEDSAMYFCASSAQGEQYFGPGTRLLVL.

A few counts support this clonotype. The chain is built from TRBV5-1 and TRBJ2-5; D uncertain. The germline V gene has CDR1 SGHRS and CDR2 YFSETQ. V lost 3 bases, J lost 7 bases, and 13 bases lay in between. The CDR3 runs to 13 residues. CDR3 residues: CASSSGSSATQYF. In DNA, the CDR3 is TGCGCCAGCAGCTCCGGATCGTCCGCGACCCAGTACTTC.

Note on this clonotype: A single base separates this from a much larger clone, so it may be a read error. The CDR3 does not end in the conserved phenylalanine or tryptophan, so this is likely a read error. V gene TRBV29-1 combines with J gene TRBJ1-1; D gene uncertain. CDR1 is SQVTM and CDR2 is ANQGSEA in the germline V gene. This CDR3 comprises 11 residues. V was clipped by 7 bases and J by 1 base, with 7 bases between them. CDR3: CSAGRNTEAFL. DNA for the CDR3: TGCAGCGCTGGAAGGAACACTGAAGCTTTCTTG.